Listed here is a single T cell receptor beta chain. This clonotype appeared a few times. What antigen it recognizes has not been identified. No much larger clone exists at a distance of one base, and base qualities are not known. Library preparation employed RT-PCR. Sequencing took place on an Illumina HiSeq 2500. The raw public data were reprocessed by TCRdb itself: fastp quality trimming at Q25, MiXCR clonotype calling, in-frame beta chains only. Entries that share a CDR3 protein sequence are merged under the most common genes and DNA. The sample table records roughly 650,000 distinct CDR3 sequences; 14% of these occur just once. The ten largest clones take up 7.5% to 8% of the sample. This entry comes from a study of response to subunit inactivated influenza vaccine (dated by TCRdb to 2017 to 2018). For context, the study as a whole: The study used deep quantitative T cell receptor repertoire profiling to track responses to a trivalent subunit inactivated influenza vaccine. Overall study results and their limits: The authors proposed that each seasonal influenza vaccination may bring in only a limited number of new T cells.

The germline V gene yields SQVTM for CDR1 and ANQGSEA for CDR2. V is shortened by 4 bases, J by 3 bases, and the region joining them spans 14 bases. The CDR3 measures 14 amino acids from cysteine to phenylalanine. The kept DNA is CDR3 alone, 42 bases in frame from the first base. The source of this sequence is a man aged 45-65 years who received an inactivated influenza vaccine. Donor details come from another sample of the same person, matched by shared clones. The sequencing used PBMCs from blood, collected 14 to 15 days before vaccination. Recombination linked TRBV29-1 to TRBJ2-3; the D match is possibly TRBD1 or TRBD2, with 7 bases aligned in each. The CDR3 corresponds to CSVAGGGLTDTQYF. The sequence in DNA is TGCAGCGTTGCAGGGGGGGGGCTTACAGATACGCAGTATTTT.